Listed here are 19 T cell receptor beta chains from one sample, sequenced in a study of STAT3 mutations in large granular lymphocyte leukemia. Assay used: immunoSEQ multiplex PCR; TCRdb lists only in-frame clones, some missing. The repertoire holds tens of thousands of clones, with about three quarters as singletons. These receptors have no known antigen. Notes on the study in general: At least one immunodominant TCR beta clonotype appeared in every T-cell large granular lymphocyte leukemia patient.

Sequencing was performed on peripheral blood mononuclear cells. The source of these receptors is a woman in her forties or fifties with T-cell large granular lymphocyte leukemia. Some clones in this sample may be carry-over from other donors' samples.

J is TRBJ1-4 and V is TRBV30, with D perhaps TRBD1 (5 bases). Germline V lookup: CDR1 GTSNPN, CDR2 SVGIG (reference sequence). V lost 7 bases to trimming and J lost 4 bases, with 13 bases between them. There are 13 residues in the CDR3. CDR3 in DNA: TGTGCCTCAGCCGGGACCCGTAATGAAAAACTGTTTTTT. It yields the protein CASAGTRNEKLFF.

The chain combines TRBV5-5 with TRBJ1-5; D may be TRBD1 (5 bases). CDR3 length: 14 amino acids. Germline-derived CDR1 and CDR2 are SGHKS and YYEKEE (reference sequence). Trimming took 2 bases from V and 7 from J, leaving 13 bases between them. CDR3: CASSFGVGPQPQHF. CDR3 coding DNA: TGTGCCAGCAGCTTCGGGGTGGGACCCCAGCCCCAGCATTTT. The variable domain in full, with the rest retrieved from reference TRBV5-5 and TRBJ1-5, is DAGVTQSPTHLIKTRGQQVTLRCSPISGHKSVSWYQQVLGQGPQFIFQYYEKEERGRGNFPDRFSARQFPNYSSELNVNALLLGDSALYLCASSFGVGPQPQHFGDGTRLSIL.

This clone showed up just a few times. This chain uses TRBV25-1 with TRBJ2-3; no reliable D call. The V gene's germline CDR1 is MGHDK and CDR2 SYGVNS. Trimming stripped 8 bases from V and 0 bases from J, with 6 bases between. This CDR3 comprises 12 residues. CDR3 sequence reads: CASRGSTDTQYF. CDR3 nucleotides: TGTGCCAGCCGTGGGAGCACAGATACGCAGTATTTT.

The chain has TRBV30 and TRBJ2-7; TRBD2 might be the D (5 bases). The CDR3 totals 11 residues. V was clipped by 3 bases and J by 5 bases, with 8 bases between them. Germline V lookup: CDR1 GTSNPN, CDR2 SVGIG (reference sequence). CDR3 DNA sequence: TGTGCCTGGAGGAGGGCCCACGAGCAGTACTTC. Amino acid sequence: CAWRRAHEQYF.

This sequence joins TRBV7-9 and TRBJ2-3; 8 bases agree with TRBD2. The CDR3 is 19 amino acids. CDR1 SEHNR and CDR2 FQNEAQ come from the germline V gene (reference sequence). After removal of 4 bases from V and 4 bases from J, the junction contained 19 bases not matched to a gene. The CDR3 spells CASSSLRSGRWYRSDTQYF. The CDR3, as DNA: TGTGCCAGCAGCTCCCTAAGGAGCGGGAGATGGTATCGGTCAGATACGCAGTATTTT.

This clone was seen once. This chain uses TRBV7-9 with TRBJ2-3, with D tentatively TRBD2 (5 bases). The V end was cut by 4 bases, the J end by 0 bases, with 8 bases between. CDR1 is SEHNR, CDR2 FQNEAQ, per germline (reference sequence). The CDR3 length is 14 residues. The CDR3: CASSYEGSTDTQYF. In DNA, the CDR3 is TGTGCCAGCAGCTATGAGGGTAGCACAGATACGCAGTATTTT.

The chain combines TRBV5-4 with TRBJ1-2; 11 bases fit TRBD1. The CDR3 covers 14 residues. The V gene's germline CDR1 is SGHNT and CDR2 YYREEE (reference sequence). V was clipped by 4 bases and J by 4 bases; unmatched bases: 3. CDR3 residues: CASSGTGGAYGYTF. CDR3 DNA: TGTGCCAGCAGCGGGACAGGGGGGGCCTATGGCTACACCTTC.

The V call is TRBV11-2, the J call TRBJ2-2; D remains unclear. V dropped 1 base and J dropped 1 base, with 4 bases sitting between them. CDR3 length equals 14 residues. CDR1 SGHAT and CDR2 FQNNGV come from the germline V gene. The CDR3 nucleotides are TGTGCCAGCAGCTTAGTGAAGAACACCGGGGAGCTGTTTTTT. Residues: CASSLVKNTGELFF.

The chain has TRBV7-2 and TRBJ2-1, with 11 bases fitting TRBD2. The CDR3 has 15 amino acids. V gave up 3 bases and J gave up 9 bases; unmatched junction bases: 7. Germline values: CDR1 SGHTA, CDR2 FQGNSA. The CDR3 here is CASSFTTSGVREQFF. The CDR3 DNA reads TGTGCCAGCAGCTTCACGACTAGCGGGGTTCGTGAGCAGTTCTTC.

The chain has TRBV7-9 and TRBJ2-1; either TRBD1 or TRBD2 may fit D (6 bases each). CDR3 length: 16 residues. The V gene lost 0 bases and the J gene lost 5 bases, with 14 bases spanning the gap. Germline V lookup: CDR1 SEHNR, CDR2 FQNEAQ (reference sequence). The CDR3 reads CASSLAQGTFDNEQFF. The CDR3 nucleotides read TGTGCCAGCAGCTTAGCGCAGGGGACTTTCGACAATGAGCAGTTCTTC.

This clone was picked up a small number of times. The genes are TRBV7-8 and TRBJ2-3, with TRBD2 matching over 7 bases. Trimming removed 2 bases from V and 4 bases from J; junction bases left unmatched: 6. CDR1 SGHVS and CDR2 FQNEAQ come from the germline V gene. This CDR3 is built from 15 residues. Here the CDR3 reads CASSLWSGTADTQYF. The CDR3 bases are TGTGCCAGCAGCTTATGGAGCGGGACGGCAGATACGCAGTATTTT.

In DNA form, the CDR3 reads TGTGCCAGCAGGCAAGCGGAGGAGTCCTACGAGCAGTACTTC. This gives the protein CASRQAEESYEQYF. This sequence joins TRBV2 and TRBJ2-7; D is possibly TRBD2 (5 bases). CDR1 is SNHLY, CDR2 FYNNEI, per germline. The CDR3 is 14 residues long. Trimming cost V 6 bases and J 1 base, with 13 bases left between them.

V usage is TRBV25-1 and J usage is TRBJ2-5; D is perhaps TRBD1 (5 bases). V dropped 8 bases and J dropped 4 bases, with 20 bases sitting between them. This CDR3 spans 15 amino acids. Germline assignment: CDR1 MGHDK and CDR2 SYGVNS. The DNA of the CDR3 is TGTGCCAGCTCAATGGGGCAGGGTCCCGCAGAGACCCAGTACTTC. Amino acids: CASSMGQGPAETQYF.

The CDR3 sequence: CASSYRGKLFF. The CDR3 DNA is TGTGCCAGCAGTTACAGGGGAAAACTGTTTTTT. V usage is TRBV6-5 and J usage is TRBJ1-4; D may be TRBD1 (5 bases). The CDR3 runs 11 residues. V lost 2 bases and J 10 bases, leaving 5 bases between the germline ends. Looked up from germline, CDR1 is MNHEY and CDR2 is SVGAGI.

The chain is built from TRBV5-1 and TRBJ1-1; D not certain. The V end lost 6 bases, the J end lost 1 base, and 7 bases lay between the germline ends. The CDR3 consists of 12 residues. Germline-derived CDR1 and CDR2 are SGHRS and YFSETQ. CDR3 sequence: CASKNPNTEAFF. CDR3 in DNA: TGCGCCAGCAAAAACCCGAACACTGAAGCTTTCTTT.

The chain's CDR3 is CASTVEGYGYTF. As DNA, the CDR3 is TGTGCCAGTACCGTAGAGGGCTATGGCTACACCTTC. The chain links TRBV19 to TRBJ1-2; D remains unclear. The V gene's germline CDR1 is LNHDA and CDR2 SQIVND (reference sequence). The CDR3 runs 12 residues. Trimming shortened V by 7 bases and J by 4 bases, and 10 bases separated the two germline ends.

The chain employs TRBV20-1 and TRBJ2-3; TRBD1 might be the D (6 bases). Looked up from germline, CDR1 is DFQATT and CDR2 is SNEGSKA (reference sequence). CDR3 length equals 11 residues. CDR3 sequence (DNA): TGCAAGGCAGGGGATGGAGATACGCAGTATTTT. Translated: CKAGDGDTQYF.

The chain joins TRBV4-3 to TRBJ2-3, with TRBD2 identical over 11 bases. The germline CDR1 and CDR2 sequences are LGHNA and YSLEER. J lost 3 bases, V lost 2 bases, and 10 bases had no gene match. The CDR3 totals 18 residues. DNA of the CDR3: TGCGCCAGCAGCCAATCTGCTAGCGGGAGGTTTGGGACAGATACGCAGTATTTT. This translates into CASSQSASGRFGTDTQYF.

The chain joins TRBV10-3 to TRBJ1-1; possibly TRBD1 for D (5 bases). The CDR3 totals 17 residues. Trimming removed 0 bases from V and 6 bases from J, with 20 bases in between. Germline CDR1 and CDR2: ENHRY and SYGVKD. CDR3 bases: TGTGCCATCAGTGAGTCGATAGGGAGAGGGGCTTCGGCTGAAGCTTTCTTT. Its translation: CAISESIGRGASAEAFF.